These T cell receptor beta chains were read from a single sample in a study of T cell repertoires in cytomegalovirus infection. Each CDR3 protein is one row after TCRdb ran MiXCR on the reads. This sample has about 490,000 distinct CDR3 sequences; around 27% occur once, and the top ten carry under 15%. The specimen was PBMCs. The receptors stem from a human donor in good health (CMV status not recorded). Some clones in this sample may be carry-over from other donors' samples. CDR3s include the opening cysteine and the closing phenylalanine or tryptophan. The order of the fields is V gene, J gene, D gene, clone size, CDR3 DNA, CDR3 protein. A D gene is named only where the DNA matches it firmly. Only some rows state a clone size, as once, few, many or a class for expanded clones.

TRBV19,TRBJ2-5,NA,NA,TGTGCCAGTAGTCAACGACAGGAGCTCCAAGAGACCCAGTACTTC,CASSQRQELQETQYF
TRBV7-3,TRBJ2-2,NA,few,TGTGCCAGCAGCTTTAGCGGACGCGCGAACACCGGGGAGCTGTTTTTT,CASSFSGRANTGELFF
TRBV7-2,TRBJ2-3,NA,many,TGTGCCAGCAGTGCGGGACCCAGCACAGATACGCAGTATTTT,CASSAGPSTDTQYF
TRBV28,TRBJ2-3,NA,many,TGTGCCAGCAGTACCCCCAGTCGCAATACGCAGTATTTT,CASSTPSRNTQYF
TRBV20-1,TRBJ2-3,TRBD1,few,TGCAGTGCTATGGGACAGGGTTGGACAGATACGCAGTATTTT,CSAMGQGWTDTQYF
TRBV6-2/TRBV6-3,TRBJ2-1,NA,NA,TGTGCCAGCAGCCCGTGGAGGCCCGAATCCTACAATGAGCAGTTCTTC,CASSPWRPESYNEQFF
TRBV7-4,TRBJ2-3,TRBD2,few,TGTGCCAGCAGCCCGGCCGGGGGGGCCCCAGATACGCAGTATTTT,CASSPAGGAPDTQYF
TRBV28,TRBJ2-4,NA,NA,TGTGCCAGTACCGGACGGGACAACTCGGGGAACATTCAGTACTTC,CASTGRDNSGNIQYF
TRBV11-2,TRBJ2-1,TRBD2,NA,TGTGCCAGCAGCGTGACTAGCGGCGAGCAGTTCTTC,CASSVTSGEQFF
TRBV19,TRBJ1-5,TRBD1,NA,TGTGCCAGTAGTATTCCCCCGGACAGGGGGCAGGATAGCAATCAGCCCCAGCATTTT,CASSIPPDRGQDSNQPQHF
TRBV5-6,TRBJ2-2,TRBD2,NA,TGTGCCAGCAGCTTGGCCACTAGCGGGACCGAGGAGCTGTTTTTT,CASSLATSGTEELFF
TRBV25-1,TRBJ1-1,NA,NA,TGTGCCAGCAGTTCGGGACGGCTCATGAACACTGAAGCTTTCTTT,CASSSGRLMNTEAFF
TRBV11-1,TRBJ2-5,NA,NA,TGTGCCAGCAGCTCCCCCGCGCAGACCCAGTACTTC,CASSSPAQTQYF
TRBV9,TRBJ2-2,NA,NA,TGTGCCAGCAGCGTAGTCGGTCGGGGGGAGCTGTTTTTT,CASSVVGRGELFF
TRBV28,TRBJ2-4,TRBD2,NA,TGTGCCAGCAGTTTATCTGGGGGGGACATTCAGTACTTC,CASSLSGGDIQYF
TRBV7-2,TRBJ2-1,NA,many,TGTGCCAGCAGCTTCGGTGGGATCCCGTTCTTC,CASSFGGIPFF
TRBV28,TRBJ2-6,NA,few,TGTGCCAGCAGTTCCTACTCTGGGGCCAACGTCCTGACTTTC,CASSSYSGANVLTF
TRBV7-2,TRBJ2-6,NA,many,TGTGCCAGCACAGGTACGGCGGGAAGAGGACCCTCTGGGGCCAACGTCCTGACTTTC,CASTGTAGRGPSGANVLTF
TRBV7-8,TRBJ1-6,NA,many,TGTGCCAGCAGCATCCGGGAAGAAAATTCACCCCTCCACTTT,CASSIREENSPLHF